The next 15 T cell receptor beta chains were all read from a single sample in a study of OX40 agonist ivuxolimab in advanced cancers. The method was immunoSEQ multiplex PCR; TCRdb's version includes in-frame clones alone and lacks a portion of them. There are about 89,000 clones in the sample; about 88% occur only once, and around 0.29% lies in the top ten. The sequencing used CD4+ or CD8+ T cells sorted from blood, collected in a trial of the OX40 agonist ivuxolimab. These receptors were collected from an adult with an advanced solid tumor such as melanoma, head and neck, liver or kidney cancer.

The chain employs TRBV5-1 and TRBJ1-5; 7 bases line up with TRBD1. Trimming cost V 0 bases and J 2 bases; bases outside gene matches: 2. This CDR3 region has 15 residues. CDR1 is SGHRS, CDR2 YFSETQ, per germline. CDR3 nucleotide sequence: TGCGCCAGCAGCTTGGGGCAGGGGGGCAATCAGCCCCAGCATTTT. Translating gives CASSLGQGGNQPQHF.

J is TRBJ1-2 and V is TRBV14; D not resolved. Germline CDR1 and CDR2: SGHDN and FVKESK. The CDR3 runs 17 residues. V was cut by 0 bases and J by 4 bases, with 18 bases left in between. The CDR3 region is CASSQDPGSARVYGYTF. The CDR3 bases are TGTGCCAGCAGCCAAGATCCGGGCAGCGCTAGGGTCTATGGCTACACCTTC. The whole variable domain, filled in from reference TRBV14 and TRBJ1-2, reads EAGVTQFPSHSVIEKGQTVTLRCDPISGHDNLYWYRRVMGKEIKFLLHFVKESKQDESGMPNNRFLAERTGGTYSTLKVQPAELEDSGVYFCASSQDPGSARVYGYTFGSGTRLTVV.

The chain carries TRBV6-4 and TRBJ2-7; D gene uncertain. Trimming removed 5 bases from V and 2 bases from J, with 19 bases in between. The V gene's germline CDR1 is MRHNA and CDR2 SNTAGT. There are 16 residues in the CDR3. CDR3 sequence: CASSPPGRVTPYEQYF. The CDR3 bases are TGTGCCAGCAGTCCCCCTGGCCGGGTAACCCCCTACGAGCAGTACTTC.

The rearrangement links TRBV27 to TRBJ2-7, with D perhaps being TRBD1 or TRBD2 (5 bases each). The V end lost 5 bases, the J end lost 7 bases, and 18 bases lay between the germline ends. CDR1 is MNHEY, CDR2 SMNVEV, per germline (reference sequence). This CDR3 region has 14 residues. CDR3 region: CASSLANAGFEQYF. The CDR3, as DNA: TGTGCCAGCAGTCTAGCCAACGCAGGGTTTGAGCAGTACTTC.

V and J are TRBV9 and TRBJ2-1; D might be TRBD1 or TRBD2, each matching 6 bases. The CDR3 covers 14 residues. The germline gives CDR1 SGDLS, CDR2 YYNGEE. V was pared by 0 bases and J by 5 bases, with 9 bases between. The CDR3 bases are TGTGCCAGCAGCGTAGCTAGGGGGGACAATGAGCAGTTCTTC. Translation gives CASSVARGDNEQFF. Full variable domain (outside the CDR3, taken from reference TRBV9 and TRBJ2-1): DSGVTQTPKHLITATGQRVTLRCSPRSGDLSVYWYQQSLDQGLQFLIQYYNGEERAKGNILERFSAQQFPDLHSELNLSSLELGDSALYFCASSVARGDNEQFFGPGTRLTVL.

The gene calls are TRBV6-5 and TRBJ2-7; D is unclear. The CDR3 spans 13 residues. Per germline, CDR1 MNHEY and CDR2 SVGAGI. Between the trimmed V and J ends, which lost 5 bases and 1 base, there was a span of 9 bases. DNA for the CDR3: TGTGCCAGCAGTCTGGGTCGGTCCTACGAGCAGTACTTC. Protein sequence: CASSLGRSYEQYF.

A few counts support this clone. V usage is TRBV7-7 and J usage is TRBJ2-2; D is possibly TRBD1 or TRBD2 (5 bases each). The germline V gene has CDR1 SSHAT and CDR2 FNYEAQ (reference sequence). The CDR3 spans 15 residues. V lost 2 bases, J lost 5 bases, and 12 bases lay in between. In DNA, the CDR3 is TGTGCCAGCAGCTTAACTTCCAGGGAGACCGGGGAGCTGTTTTTT. It codes for CASSLTSRETGELFF.

The chain uses TRBV5-1 and TRBJ2-3, with 8 bases lining up with TRBD2. Germline V CDR1 and CDR2: SGHRS, YFSETQ. Trimming cost V 0 bases and J 4 bases; bases outside gene matches: 1. The CDR3 is 14 amino acids. The chain's CDR3 is CASSLAGGADTQYF. CDR3 bases: TGCGCCAGCAGCTTGGCCGGGGGGGCAGATACGCAGTATTTT.

This chain connects TRBV6-5 to TRBJ1-4, with D unclear. CDR3 size: 14 residues. The V end was cut by 0 bases, the J end by 4 bases, with 6 bases between. Germline CDR1 MNHEY, CDR2 SVGAGI. The CDR3 here is CASSYSGSNEKLFF. The CDR3 coding sequence is TGTGCCAGCAGTTACTCGGGAAGTAATGAAAAACTGTTTTTT.

The rearrangement joins TRBV6-1 to TRBJ1-6; the match to TRBD1 covers 7 bases. Germline V gene data show CDR1 as MNHNS and CDR2 as SASEGT. V lost 7 bases to trimming and J lost 7 bases; unmatched junction nucleotides: 10. The CDR3 runs 15 residues. The CDR3 nucleotides read TGTGCCAGCATAGAATATCCCAGGGGGAATTCACCCCTCCACTTT. It codes for CASIEYPRGNSPLHF.

This chain joins TRBV14 and TRBJ1-2, with unresolved D. Deletions cut 1 base from V and 5 bases from J, with 8 bases between. The length of the CDR3 is 13 residues. Germline V gene data show CDR1 as SGHDN and CDR2 as FVKESK. The CDR3: CASSQVVGYGYTF. CDR3 sequence (DNA): TGTGCCAGCAGCCAAGTTGTAGGGTATGGCTACACCTTC.

This clone is a singleton in its sample. The chain carries TRBV7-9 and TRBJ2-1; the D is unclear. The ends were cut back, 7 bases at V and 7 bases at J, with 17 bases in the middle. The CDR3 loop spans 14 amino acids. Germline-derived CDR1 and CDR2 are SEHNR and FQNEAQ (reference sequence). The CDR3 DNA reads TGTGCCAGCACAAATAGGGCCCAGACGAATGAGCAGTTCTTC. Its protein is CASTNRAQTNEQFF.

V usage is TRBV7-6 and J usage is TRBJ1-6, with a tentative D call TRBD1 (6 bases). CDR1 is SGHVS, CDR2 FNYEAQ, per germline. The CDR3 is made up of 18 amino acids. The V end lost 2 bases, the J end lost 0 bases, and 14 bases lay between the germline ends. The CDR3 loop is CASSLLPDRSSYNSPLHF. DNA for the CDR3: TGTGCCAGCAGCTTACTCCCGGACAGAAGCTCCTATAATTCACCCCTCCACTTT.

The rearrangement uses TRBV5-1 and TRBJ1-3, with D maybe TRBD1 (6 bases). The CDR3 loop spans 16 amino acids. CDR1 SGHRS and CDR2 YFSETQ come from the germline V gene. Trimming left V 1 base short and J 3 bases short, with 14 bases between. CDR3 region: CASSLSQGEGGNTIYF. The CDR3 DNA follows: TGCGCCAGCAGCTTGTCACAGGGCGAGGGTGGAAACACCATATATTTT.

This rearrangement joins TRBV5-1 to TRBJ2-7; D is unresolved. This CDR3 region has 12 residues. CDR1 and CDR2 (germline): SGHRS, YFSETQ. V gave up 0 bases and J gave up 2 bases, with 3 bases separating them. This CDR3 is CASSLGTYEQYF. The CDR3 DNA reads as TGCGCCAGCAGCTTGGGGACCTACGAGCAGTACTTC.